This entry is about one T cell receptor beta chain. CDR3-region Arm-PCR and iRepertoire HTBI primers produced the TCR beta libraries. TCRdb recomputed calls from the multiplex PCR reads with MiXCR, one row per CDR3 protein. The sample has 700,000 or so distinct CDR3 sequences, 30% seen once. The sample belongs to a study of regulatory T cells in long-lasting Graves disease. The V gene end was trimmed by 5 bases and the J gene end by 0 bases; junction bases not matched to a gene: 4. The CDR3 spans 15 residues. From germline, CDR1 is LGHNT and CDR2 FRNRAP. As for time point: persistent/refractory GD, antithyroid drugs over 5 years with positive TRAb. Generation of the TCR library employed RNA extracted from PBMCs.

This material consisted of peripheral blood mononuclear cells (PBMCs), taken when the disease was refractory, from a patient treated with antithyroid drugs. V and J are TRBV12-5 and TRBJ2-7; TRBD1 matches 10 bases. This sequence originates from a female donor with Graves disease. DNA for the CDR3: TGTGCTAGTGGTGATCGGACAGGGGGCTCCTACGAGCAGTACTTC. Protein: CASGDRTGGSYEQYF.